This TCR beta chain was observed in a study of cytomegalovirus exposure and HLA in healthy donors. The study, taken as a whole, reports: Later analysis suggested most CMV-associated TCR beta chains were HLA-restricted. Across all donors, roughly uniform sequencing depth was an assumption of the presence/absence analyses.

Comment on this clone: Its antigen is currently unknown.

It was with 60 Vbeta and 13 Jbeta primers that the PCR ran. TCRdb keeps only in-frame clones here, not all; method: immunoSEQ multiplex PCR. The repertoire consists of approximately 290,000 clones, with roughly 80% occurring once and the leading ten covering about 0.28%. There are 11 residues in the CDR3. Germline CDR1 MDHEN, CDR2 SYDVKM. The V gene lost 2 bases and the J gene lost 9 bases, with 5 bases spanning the gap. The chain employs TRBV28 and TRBJ2-1; no clear D gene. This TCR derives from a girl under 10 years old in good health and CMV-seronegative. The sample consisted of PBMCs. The CDR3 coding sequence is TGTGCCAGCAGTTTAAATAGTGAGCAGTTCTTC. Translating it yields CASSLNSEQFF.